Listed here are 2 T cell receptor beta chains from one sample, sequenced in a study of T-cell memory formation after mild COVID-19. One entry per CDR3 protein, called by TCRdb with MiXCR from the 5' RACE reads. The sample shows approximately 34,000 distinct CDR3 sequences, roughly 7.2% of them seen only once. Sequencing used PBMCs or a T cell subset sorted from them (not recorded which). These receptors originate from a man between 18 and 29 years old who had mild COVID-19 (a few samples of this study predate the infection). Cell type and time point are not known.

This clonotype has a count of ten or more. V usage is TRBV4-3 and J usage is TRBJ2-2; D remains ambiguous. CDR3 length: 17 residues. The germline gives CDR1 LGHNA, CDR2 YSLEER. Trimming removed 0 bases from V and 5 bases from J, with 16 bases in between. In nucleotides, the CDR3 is TGCGCCAGCAGCCAAGAATCAGTGGGGTTTACGACCGGGGAGCTGTTTTTT. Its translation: CASSQESVGFTTGELFF.

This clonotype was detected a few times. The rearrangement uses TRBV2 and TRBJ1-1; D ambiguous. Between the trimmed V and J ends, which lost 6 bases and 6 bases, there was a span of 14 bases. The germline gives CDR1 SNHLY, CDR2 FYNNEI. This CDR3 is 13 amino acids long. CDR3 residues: CASRVRVTAEAFF. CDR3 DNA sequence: TGTGCCAGCAGGGTCCGGGTGACCGCTGAAGCTTTCTTT.